This T cell receptor beta chain was identified in a study of molecular identifiers for immune sequencing clone quantification. Study-wide results and limits: For effector cells, clones above 20 RNA copies held over 99% of molecules; for naive cells, under 1%.

CDR3 length: 16 amino acids. Germline V gives CDR1 LGHNA, CDR2 YSLEER. The V gene end was trimmed by 0 bases and the J gene end by 4 bases; junction bases not matched to a gene: 8. Methods described previously, with TCR primers listed, were used for bulk TCR libraries. TCRdb passed the PCR reads through MiXCR, listing each CDR3 protein once. The table has some 650,000 distinct CDR3 sequences, approximately 20% seen once. Input for naive CD8 libraries was roughly 19,000 to 1,000,000 sorted cells; the RNA fraction used was 10%, 30% or 50%. This clonotype showed up many times. Its cognate antigen is unknown.

The chain couples TRBV4-3 to TRBJ2-7; 8 bases align to TRBD2. This sequence originates from a human donor in good health. Some libraries in this study had Jurkat cell RNA spiked in. Sequenced: naive CD8+ T cells from blood, with Jurkat cell RNA spiked in. Subset here: FACS-sorted CD8+CD4-CCR7+CD45RA+ naive T cells. The CDR3 sequence: CASSQDAGGGSYEQYF. Written as DNA, the CDR3 is TGCGCCAGCAGCCAAGATGCGGGGGGCGGGTCGTACGAGCAGTACTTC.